This T cell receptor (beta chain) was captured in a study of T cell repertoires and leukemia-associated antigens. Study-wide results and caveats: Specificity and function of the expanded clones need further investigation.

TCRdb redid the calling of the 5' RACE reads with MiXCR, one entry per CDR3 protein. The sample yields about 12,000 distinct CDR3 sequences, over 40% seen once. This clonotype appeared many times. Antigen: not known. Trimming pared 1 base from V and 13 bases from J, leaving 11 bases between. The germline V gene has CDR1 MDHEN and CDR2 SYDVKM. The CDR3 has 12 residues. Input material: CD3+ T cells sorted from blood and cultured. This clonotype originated in a female donor in good health. The chain uses TRBV28 and TRBJ2-4; D may be TRBD1 (6 bases). DNA of the CDR3: TGTGCCAGCAGTTTATCGGCAGGGGCCCAGTACTTC. Amino acid sequence: CASSLSAGAQYF.